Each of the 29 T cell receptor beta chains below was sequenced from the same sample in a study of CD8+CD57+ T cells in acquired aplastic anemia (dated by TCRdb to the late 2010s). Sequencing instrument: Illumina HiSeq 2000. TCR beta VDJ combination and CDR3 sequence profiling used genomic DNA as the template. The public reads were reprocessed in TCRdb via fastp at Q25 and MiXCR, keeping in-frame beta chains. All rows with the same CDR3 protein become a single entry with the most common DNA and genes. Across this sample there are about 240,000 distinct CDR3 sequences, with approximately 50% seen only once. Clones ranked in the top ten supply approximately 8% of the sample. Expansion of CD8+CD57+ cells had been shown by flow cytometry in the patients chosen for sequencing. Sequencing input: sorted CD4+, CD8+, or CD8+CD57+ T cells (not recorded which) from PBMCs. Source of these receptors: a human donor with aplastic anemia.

The CDR3 loop reads CASSSLDRGRTYNEQFF. CDR3 DNA: TGTGCCAGCAGCTCGCTCGACAGGGGGCGTACCTACAATGAGCAGTTCTTC. The chain combines TRBV7-3 with TRBJ2-1; 10 bases are a match to TRBD1. The J segment lost 2 bases and the V segment lost 4 bases, leaving 8 bases of the junction unmatched. Germline V gene data show CDR1 as SGHTA and CDR2 as FQGTGA. CDR3 length equals 17 residues.

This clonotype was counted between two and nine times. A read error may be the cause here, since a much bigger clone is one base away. CDR3 DNA sequence: TGTGCCAGCAGCTACCAGGGGGCTAACACTGAAGCTTTCTTT. Translation gives CASSYQGANTEAFF. The chain is built from TRBV7-9 and TRBJ1-1; 8 nucleotides line up with TRBD1. Germline values: CDR1 SEHNR, CDR2 FQNEAQ (reference sequence). After removal of 4 bases from V and 2 bases from J, the junction contained 3 bases not matched to a gene. CDR3 length: 14 amino acids.

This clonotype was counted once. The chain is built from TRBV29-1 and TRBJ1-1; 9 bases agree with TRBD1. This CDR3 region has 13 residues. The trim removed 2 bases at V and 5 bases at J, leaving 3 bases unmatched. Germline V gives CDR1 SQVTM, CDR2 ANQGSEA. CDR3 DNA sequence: TGCAGCGTTGAAAAGGACAGGGGAACTGAAGCTTTCTTT. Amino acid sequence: CSVEKDRGTEAFF.

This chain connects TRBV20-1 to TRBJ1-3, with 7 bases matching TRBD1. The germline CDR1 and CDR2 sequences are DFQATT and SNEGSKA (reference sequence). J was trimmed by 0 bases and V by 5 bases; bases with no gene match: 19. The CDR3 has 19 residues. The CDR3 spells CSAREKQGEQRHSGNTIYF. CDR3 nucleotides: TGCAGTGCTCGCGAGAAGCAGGGGGAACAACGACACTCTGGAAACACCATATATTTT.

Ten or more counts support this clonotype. In DNA form, the CDR3 reads TGTGCCAGCAGCGGGTCCCCAGGACAGAGACACAATGAGCAGTTCTTC. Protein product: CASSGSPGQRHNEQFF. V and J are TRBV9 and TRBJ2-1; tentative D call: TRBD1 (6 bases). The CDR3 extends over 16 amino acids. CDR1 is SGDLS and CDR2 is YYNGEE in the germline V gene. Trimming pared 3 bases from V and 5 bases from J, leaving 18 bases between.

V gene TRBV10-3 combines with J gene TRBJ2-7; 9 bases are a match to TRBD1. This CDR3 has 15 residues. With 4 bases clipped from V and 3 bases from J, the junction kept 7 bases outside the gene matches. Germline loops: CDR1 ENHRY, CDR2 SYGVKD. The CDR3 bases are TGTGCCATCAGTGTCGGCGGGACAGGGAACTACGAGCAGTACTTC. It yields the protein CAISVGGTGNYEQYF.

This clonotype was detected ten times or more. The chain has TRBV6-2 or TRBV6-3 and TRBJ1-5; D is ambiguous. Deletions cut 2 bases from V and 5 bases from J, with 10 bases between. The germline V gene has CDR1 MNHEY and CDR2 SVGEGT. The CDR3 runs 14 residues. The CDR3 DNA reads TGTGCCAGCAGTTACACGACGGAACATCAGCCCCAGCATTTT. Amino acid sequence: CASSYTTEHQPQHF.

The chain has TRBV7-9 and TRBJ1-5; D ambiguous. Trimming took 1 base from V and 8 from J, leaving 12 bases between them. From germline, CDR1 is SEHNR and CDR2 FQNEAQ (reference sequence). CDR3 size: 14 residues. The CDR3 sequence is CASSLGAELKPQHF. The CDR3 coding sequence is TGTGCCAGCAGCTTAGGGGCAGAGCTGAAGCCCCAGCATTTT.

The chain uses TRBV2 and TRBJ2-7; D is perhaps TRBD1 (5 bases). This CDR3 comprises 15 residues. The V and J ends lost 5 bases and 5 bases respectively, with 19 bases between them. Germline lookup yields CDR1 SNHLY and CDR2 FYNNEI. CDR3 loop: CASSYSQGWVDEQYF. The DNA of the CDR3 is TGTGCCAGCAGTTACTCCCAGGGATGGGTCGACGAGCAGTACTTC.

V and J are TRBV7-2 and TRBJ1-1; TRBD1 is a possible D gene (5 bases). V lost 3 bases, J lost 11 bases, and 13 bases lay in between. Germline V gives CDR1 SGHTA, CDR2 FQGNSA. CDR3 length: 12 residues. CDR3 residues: CASSLGVWLAFF. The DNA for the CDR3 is TGTGCCAGCAGCTTGGGGGTCTGGTTGGCTTTCTTT.

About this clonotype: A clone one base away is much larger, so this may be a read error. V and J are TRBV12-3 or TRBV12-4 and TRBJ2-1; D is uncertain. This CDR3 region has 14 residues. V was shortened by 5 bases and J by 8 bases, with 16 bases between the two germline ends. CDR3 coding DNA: TGTGCCAGCAGTCGCAATGTACGTCACGATGAGCAGTTCTTC. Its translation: CASSRNVRHDEQFF.

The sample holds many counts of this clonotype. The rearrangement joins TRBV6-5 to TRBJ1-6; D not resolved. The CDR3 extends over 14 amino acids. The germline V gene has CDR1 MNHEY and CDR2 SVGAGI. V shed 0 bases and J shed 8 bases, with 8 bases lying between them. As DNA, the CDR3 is TGTGCCAGCAGTTACTCGATAGTATATTCACCCCTCCACTTT. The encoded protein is CASSYSIVYSPLHF.

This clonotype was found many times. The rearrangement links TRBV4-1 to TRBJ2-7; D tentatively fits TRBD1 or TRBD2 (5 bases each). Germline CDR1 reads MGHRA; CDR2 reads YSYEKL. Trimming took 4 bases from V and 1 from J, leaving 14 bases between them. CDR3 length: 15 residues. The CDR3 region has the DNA TGCGCCAGCAGCCCAACCGGGACCGCGTCCTACGAGCAGTACTTC. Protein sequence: CASSPTGTASYEQYF.

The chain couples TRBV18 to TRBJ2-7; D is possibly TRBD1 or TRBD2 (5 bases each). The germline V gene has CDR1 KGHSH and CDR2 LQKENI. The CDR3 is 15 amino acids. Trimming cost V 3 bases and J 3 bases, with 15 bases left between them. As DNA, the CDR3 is TGTGCCAGCTCACCCCGGGACGGAACTGTCTACGAGCAGTACTTC. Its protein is CASSPRDGTVYEQYF.

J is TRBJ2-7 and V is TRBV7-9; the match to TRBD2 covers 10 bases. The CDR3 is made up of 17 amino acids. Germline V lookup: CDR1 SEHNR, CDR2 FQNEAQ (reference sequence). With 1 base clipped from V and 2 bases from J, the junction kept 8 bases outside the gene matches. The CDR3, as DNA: TGTGCCAGCAGCTTAGGAACCTTTAGCGGGGGGACCTACGAGCAGTACTTC. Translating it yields CASSLGTFSGGTYEQYF.

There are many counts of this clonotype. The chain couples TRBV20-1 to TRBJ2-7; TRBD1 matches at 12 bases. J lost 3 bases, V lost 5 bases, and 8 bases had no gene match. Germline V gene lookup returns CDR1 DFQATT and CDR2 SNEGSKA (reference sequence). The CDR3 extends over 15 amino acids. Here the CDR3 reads CSARPRDRGLYEQYF. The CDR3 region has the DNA TGCAGTGCTCGCCCCCGGGACAGGGGGCTCTACGAGCAGTACTTC.

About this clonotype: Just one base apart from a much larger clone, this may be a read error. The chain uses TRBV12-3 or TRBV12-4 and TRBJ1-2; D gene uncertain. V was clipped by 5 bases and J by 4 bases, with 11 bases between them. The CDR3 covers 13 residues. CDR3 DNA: TGTGCCAGCAGTCGGCAGAAAAGCTATGGCTACACCTTC. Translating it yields CASSRQKSYGYTF.

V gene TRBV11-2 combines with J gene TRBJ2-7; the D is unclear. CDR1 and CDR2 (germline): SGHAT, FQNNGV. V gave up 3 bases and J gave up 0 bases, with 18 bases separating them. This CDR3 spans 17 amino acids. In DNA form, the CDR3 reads TGTGCCAGCAGCTTGGGATACGGTCGAGGTCACTCCTACGAGCAGTACTTC. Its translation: CASSLGYGRGHSYEQYF.

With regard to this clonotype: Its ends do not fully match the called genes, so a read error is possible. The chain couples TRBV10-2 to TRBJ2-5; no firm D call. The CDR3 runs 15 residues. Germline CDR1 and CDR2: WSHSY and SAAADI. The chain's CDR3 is CASSGSGLAGETQYF. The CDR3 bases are TGCGCCAGTAGTGGATCGGGCTTAGCTGGCGAGACCCAGTACTTC.

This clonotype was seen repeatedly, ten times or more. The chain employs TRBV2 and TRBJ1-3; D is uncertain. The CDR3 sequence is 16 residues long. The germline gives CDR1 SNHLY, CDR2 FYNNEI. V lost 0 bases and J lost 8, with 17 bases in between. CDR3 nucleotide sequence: TGTGCCAGCAGTGAAGCGTATCCCGCAGCCGTTCACACCATATATTTT. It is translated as CASSEAYPAAVHTIYF.

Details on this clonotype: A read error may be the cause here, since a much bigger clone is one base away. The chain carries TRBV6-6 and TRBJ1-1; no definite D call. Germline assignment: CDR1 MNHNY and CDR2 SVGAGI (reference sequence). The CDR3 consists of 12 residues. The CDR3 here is CASSDPVTEASF. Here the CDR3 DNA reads TGTGCCAGCAGTGACCCTGTCACTGAAGCTTCCTTT.

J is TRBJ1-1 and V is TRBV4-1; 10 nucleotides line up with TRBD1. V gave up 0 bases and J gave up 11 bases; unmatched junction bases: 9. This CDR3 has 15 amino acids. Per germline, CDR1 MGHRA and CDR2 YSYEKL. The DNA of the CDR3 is TGCGCCAGCAGCCAAGAGGGACAGGGGATGTGGCGGGCTTTCTTT. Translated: CASSQEGQGMWRAFF.

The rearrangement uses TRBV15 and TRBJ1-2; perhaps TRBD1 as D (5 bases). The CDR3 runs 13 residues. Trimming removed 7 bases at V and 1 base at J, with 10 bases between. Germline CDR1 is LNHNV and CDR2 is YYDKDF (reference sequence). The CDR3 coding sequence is TGTGCCACCACCGATCAGGGTAACTATGGCTACACCTTC. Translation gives CATTDQGNYGYTF.

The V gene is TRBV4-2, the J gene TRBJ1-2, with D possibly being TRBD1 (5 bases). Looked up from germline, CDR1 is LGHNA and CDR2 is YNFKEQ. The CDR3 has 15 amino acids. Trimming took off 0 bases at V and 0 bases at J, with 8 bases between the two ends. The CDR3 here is CASSQEQATNYGYTF. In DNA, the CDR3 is TGTGCCAGCAGCCAAGAACAGGCAACTAACTATGGCTACACCTTC.

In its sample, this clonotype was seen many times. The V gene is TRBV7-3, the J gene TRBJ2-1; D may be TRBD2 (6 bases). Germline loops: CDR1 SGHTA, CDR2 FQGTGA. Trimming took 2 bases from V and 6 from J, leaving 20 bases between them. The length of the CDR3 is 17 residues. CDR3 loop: CASSLEIRPARGNEQFF. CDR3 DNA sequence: TGTGCCAGCAGCTTAGAAATCCGACCCGCGCGGGGCAATGAGCAGTTCTTC.

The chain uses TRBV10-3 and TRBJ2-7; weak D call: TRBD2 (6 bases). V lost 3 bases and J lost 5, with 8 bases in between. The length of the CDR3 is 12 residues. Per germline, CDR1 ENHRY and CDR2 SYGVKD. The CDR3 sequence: CAISDSGDEQYF. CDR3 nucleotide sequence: TGTGCCATCAGTGACTCGGGGGACGAGCAGTACTTC.

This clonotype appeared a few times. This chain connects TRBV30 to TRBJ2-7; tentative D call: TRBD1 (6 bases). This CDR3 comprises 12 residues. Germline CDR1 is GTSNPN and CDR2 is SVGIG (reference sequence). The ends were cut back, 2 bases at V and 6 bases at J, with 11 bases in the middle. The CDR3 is CAWSPMGAEQYF. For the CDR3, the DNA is TGTGCCTGGAGTCCGATGGGGGCCGAGCAGTACTTC.

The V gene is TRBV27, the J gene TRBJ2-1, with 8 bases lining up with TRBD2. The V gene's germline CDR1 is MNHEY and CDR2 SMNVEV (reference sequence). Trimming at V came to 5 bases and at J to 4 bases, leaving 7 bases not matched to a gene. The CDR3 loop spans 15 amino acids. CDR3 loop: CASSPRGGEYNEQFF. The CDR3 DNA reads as TGTGCCAGCAGTCCCCGGGGGGGCGAGTACAATGAGCAGTTCTTC.

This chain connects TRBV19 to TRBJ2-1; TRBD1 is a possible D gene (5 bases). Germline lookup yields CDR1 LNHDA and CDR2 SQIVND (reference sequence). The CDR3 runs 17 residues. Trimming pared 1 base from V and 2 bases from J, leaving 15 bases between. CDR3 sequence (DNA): TGTGCCAGTAGTATAGTCCTCAAGACAGATACCTACAATGAGCAGTTCTTC. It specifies CASSIVLKTDTYNEQFF.